This record covers a single T cell receptor (beta chain). Its antigen is undetermined. The sample belongs to a study of shared clonotypes between healthy human individuals. Overall study results and limits: The study found approximately 5% of naive CD4 clonotypes shared across a few donors.

The naive CD8 fraction comprised CD45RO-negative cells positively selected for CCR7 and excluded terminally differentiated effector memory CD45RA+ cells. The V gene's germline CDR1 is SGHTA and CDR2 FQGNSA. This CDR3 contains 11 residues. Trimming stripped 2 bases from V and 10 bases from J, with 6 bases between. Using immunoSEQ multiplex PCR, the repertoire was profiled, and TCRdb retains in-frame clones only, with some absent. Among about 700,000 clones listed, under 95% were seen once. The clonotype originates from a man under 40 in good health. The gene calls are TRBV7-2 and TRBJ2-1; D possibly corresponds to TRBD2 (5 bases). The sequenced material came from naive CD8+ T cells sorted from blood. The CDR3 DNA sequence: TGTGCCAGCAGCTTATCGGGGGAGCAGTTCTTC. This gives the protein CASSLSGEQFF.